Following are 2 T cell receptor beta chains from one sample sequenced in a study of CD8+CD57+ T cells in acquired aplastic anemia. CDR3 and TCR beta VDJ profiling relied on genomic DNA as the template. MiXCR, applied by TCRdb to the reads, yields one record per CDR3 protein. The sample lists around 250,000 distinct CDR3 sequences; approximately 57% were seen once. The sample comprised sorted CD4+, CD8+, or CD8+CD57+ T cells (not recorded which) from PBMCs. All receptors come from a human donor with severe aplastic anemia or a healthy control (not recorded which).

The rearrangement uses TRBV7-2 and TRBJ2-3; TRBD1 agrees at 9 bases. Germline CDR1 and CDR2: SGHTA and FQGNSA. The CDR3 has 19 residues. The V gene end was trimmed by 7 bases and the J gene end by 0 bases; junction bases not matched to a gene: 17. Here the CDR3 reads CASILQGQGSYPSTDTQYF. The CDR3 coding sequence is TGTGCCAGCATCCTACAGGGACAGGGATCCTACCCAAGCACAGATACGCAGTATTTT.

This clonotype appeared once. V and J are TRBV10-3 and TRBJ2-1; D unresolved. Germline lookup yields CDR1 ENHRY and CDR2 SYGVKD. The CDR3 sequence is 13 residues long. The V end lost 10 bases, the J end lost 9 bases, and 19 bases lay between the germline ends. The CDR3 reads CASSLEIFREQFF. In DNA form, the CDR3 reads TGTGCCAGCTCCCTGGAGATCTTCCGTGAGCAGTTCTTC.